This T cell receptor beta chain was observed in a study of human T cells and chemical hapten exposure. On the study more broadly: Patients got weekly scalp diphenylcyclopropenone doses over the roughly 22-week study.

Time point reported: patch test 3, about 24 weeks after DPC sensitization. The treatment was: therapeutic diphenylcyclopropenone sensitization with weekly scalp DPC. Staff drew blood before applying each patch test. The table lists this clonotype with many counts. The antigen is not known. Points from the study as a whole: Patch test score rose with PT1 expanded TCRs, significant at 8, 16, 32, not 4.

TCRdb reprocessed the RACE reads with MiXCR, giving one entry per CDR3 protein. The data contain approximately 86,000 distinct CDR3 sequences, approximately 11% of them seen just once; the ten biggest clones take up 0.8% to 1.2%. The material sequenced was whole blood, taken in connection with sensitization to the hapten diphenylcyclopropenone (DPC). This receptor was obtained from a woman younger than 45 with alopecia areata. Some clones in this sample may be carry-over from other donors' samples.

CDR3 loop: CASSSGSGGGLEQFF. The CDR3 nucleotides are TGTGCCAGCAGTTCTGGGTCGGGAGGGGGTTTGGAGCAGTTCTTC. This chain uses TRBV12-3 or TRBV12-4 with TRBJ2-1; TRBD2 agrees at 8 bases. The junction had 12 bases not matched to a gene; V was cut back by 4 bases and J by 10 bases. The CDR3 totals 15 residues.